Each of the 11 T cell receptor beta chains below was sequenced from the same sample in a study of blood T cell repertoires in COVID-19. Only in-frame clones appear in the TCRdb table, and some are missing; sequencing was by immunoSEQ multiplex PCR. The repertoire includes 250,000 to 300,000 clones, almost 90% of them detected once, and 11% sits in the top ten. The source material was peripheral blood. The receptor set was obtained from a woman in her twenties or thirties with COVID-19, enrolled during active disease.

This chain joins TRBV7-9 and TRBJ2-7; 7 bases agree with TRBD1. The CDR3 is made up of 12 amino acids. Unmatched junction bases numbered 3, after V lost 5 bases and J lost 5 bases. From germline, CDR1 is SEHNR and CDR2 FQNEAQ (reference sequence). Written as DNA, the CDR3 is TGTGCCAGCAGCAGAACAGGGGACGAGCAGTACTTC. As protein: CASSRTGDEQYF.

This clone showed up just once. The chain combines TRBV19 with TRBJ1-2; the match to TRBD1 covers 8 bases. Germline CDR1 reads LNHDA; CDR2 reads SQIVND (reference sequence). J gave up 4 bases and V 3 bases, and 7 bases lay outside the gene matches. The CDR3 totals 15 residues. CDR3 region: CASSITGRGPYGYTF. CDR3 DNA: TGTGCCAGTAGTATTACGGGCAGGGGGCCCTATGGCTACACCTTC. The entire variable domain, with the rest obtained from reference TRBV19 and TRBJ1-2, is as follows: DGGITQSPKYLFRKEGQNVTLSCEQNLNHDAMYWYRQDPGQGLRLIYYSQIVNDFQKGDIAEGYSVSREKKESFPLTVTSAQKNPTAFYLCASSITGRGPYGYTFGSGTRLTVV.

The rearrangement uses TRBV24-1 and TRBJ2-1; D is possibly TRBD2 (5 bases). CDR1 is KGHDR, CDR2 SFDVKD, per germline. V gave up 2 bases and J gave up 0 bases, with 10 bases separating them. The CDR3 runs 16 residues. CDR3 nucleotides: TGTGCCACCAGTGATTCGGTAGCGCGCTCCTACAATGAGCAGTTCTTC. Its translation: CATSDSVARSYNEQFF.

In this sample, this clone turned up once. The chain employs TRBV18 and TRBJ1-6; the D gene is possibly TRBD1 (5 bases). The CDR3 is 12 amino acids. The germline V gene has CDR1 KGHSH and CDR2 LQKENI. The ends were cut back, 2 bases at V and 9 bases at J, with 5 bases in the middle. CDR3 nucleotides: TGTGCCAGCTCACCAGACAGTTCACCCCTCCACTTT. Protein sequence: CASSPDSSPLHF.

This clone was recorded once. This chain uses TRBV2 with TRBJ1-4; D gene unclear. Trimming removed 4 bases from V and 3 bases from J, with 9 bases in between. The CDR3 runs 14 residues. Germline CDR1 SNHLY, CDR2 FYNNEI. For the CDR3, the DNA is TGTGCCAGCAGTGGACATTCTTCTAATGAAAAACTGTTTTTT. It encodes CASSGHSSNEKLFF.

The V and J genes are TRBV25-1 and TRBJ2-2; D is perhaps TRBD1 (5 bases). The CDR3 has 14 amino acids. Germline V gene data show CDR1 as MGHDK and CDR2 as SYGVNS. V lost 2 bases, J lost 7 bases, and 11 bases lay in between. CDR3 loop: CASSEVGPVGELFF. CDR3 nucleotide sequence: TGTGCCAGCAGTGAAGTGGGGCCCGTCGGGGAGCTGTTTTTT.

The CDR3 DNA is TGTGCCAGCAGCTCCGCCGGGACTAGCGGCGCAGATACGCAGTATTTT. Its protein product is CASSSAGTSGADTQYF. The gene calls are TRBV7-3 and TRBJ2-3; 11 nucleotides line up with TRBD2. The ends lost 4 bases at V and 4 bases at J; junction bases unmatched: 7. The germline CDR1 and CDR2 sequences are SGHTA and FQGTGA. CDR3 size: 16 residues.

The chain employs TRBV28 and TRBJ2-7; TRBD2 agrees at 10 bases. The V gene end was trimmed by 8 bases and the J gene end by 2 bases; junction bases not matched to a gene: 9. Germline values: CDR1 MDHEN, CDR2 SYDVKM. The CDR3 length is 15 residues. This CDR3 is CASRFTSGATYEQYF. In DNA, the CDR3 is TGTGCCAGCCGATTTACTAGCGGGGCCACCTACGAGCAGTACTTC.

The rearrangement links TRBV30 to TRBJ1-6; D might be TRBD1 (5 bases). Germline CDR1 reads GTSNPN; CDR2 reads SVGIG (reference sequence). With 2 bases removed from V and 9 bases from J, the gap between germline ends came to 8 bases. The CDR3 is 12 amino acids. The CDR3 DNA reads as TGTGCCTGGAGTCCCAGGGTTTCACCCCTCCACTTT. This encodes CAWSPRVSPLHF.

The V and J genes are TRBV2 and TRBJ2-1; 9 nucleotides agree with TRBD2. From germline, CDR1 is SNHLY and CDR2 FYNNEI. The CDR3 is 12 amino acids. Losses at the gene ends were 7 bases for V and 9 bases for J; bases not matched to a gene: 4. CDR3 residues: CASTTSGLEQFF. Here the CDR3 DNA reads TGTGCCAGCACGACTAGCGGCCTTGAGCAGTTCTTC.

The rearrangement joins TRBV6-2 or TRBV6-3 to TRBJ2-1, with TRBD1 matching over 9 bases. Losses at the gene ends were 0 bases for V and 3 bases for J; bases not matched to a gene: 3. The CDR3 covers 16 residues. Germline assignment: CDR1 MNHEY and CDR2 SVGEGT. This chain's CDR3 is CASSYSGTGIYNEQFF. The CDR3 region has the DNA TGTGCCAGCAGTTACTCTGGGACAGGGATCTACAATGAGCAGTTCTTC.